The sequence of this T cell receptor (beta chain) was determined in a study of control samples from healthy donors and cancer patients. This clone has a single count. Using immunoSEQ multiplex PCR, the repertoire was profiled, and TCRdb retains in-frame clones only, with some absent. Here the sample spans 100,000 or so clones, roughly 82% being singletons. The CDR3 is 15 residues long. Losses at the gene ends were 2 bases for V and 5 bases for J; bases not matched to a gene: 9. Germline V lookup: CDR1 SGHDT, CDR2 YYEEEE. The gene calls are TRBV5-6 and TRBJ2-5; TRBD2 agrees at 7 bases. The sequenced sample consisted of blood. This clonotype was obtained from an older woman in good health. The DNA of the CDR3 is TGTGCCAGCAGCTTAGACACTAGCGTCGGGGAGACCCAGTACTTC. Translation gives CASSLDTSVGETQYF.